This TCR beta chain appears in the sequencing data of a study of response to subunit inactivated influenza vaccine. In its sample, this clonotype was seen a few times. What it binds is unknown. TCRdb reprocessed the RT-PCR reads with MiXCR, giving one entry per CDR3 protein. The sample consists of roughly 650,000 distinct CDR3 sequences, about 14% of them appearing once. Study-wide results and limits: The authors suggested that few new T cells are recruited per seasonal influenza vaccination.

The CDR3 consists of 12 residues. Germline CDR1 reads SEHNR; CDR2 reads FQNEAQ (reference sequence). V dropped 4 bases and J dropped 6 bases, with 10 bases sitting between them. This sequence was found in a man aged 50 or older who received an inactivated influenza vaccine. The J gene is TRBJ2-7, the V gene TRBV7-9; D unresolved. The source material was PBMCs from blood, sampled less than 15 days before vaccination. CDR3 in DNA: TGTGCCAGCAGCTCCTCCCCCTCCGAGCAGTACTTC. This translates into CASSSSPSEQYF.